Following are 7 T cell receptor beta chains from one sample sequenced in a study of shared clonotypes between healthy human individuals. Naive CD8 cells lacked CD45RO, underwent positive selection for CCR7 and left out terminally differentiated effector memory CD45RA+ cells. Sequenced by immunoSEQ multiplex PCR; TCRdb stores in-frame clones only, minus some. The data hold 550,000 to 750,000 clones, with around 95% observed a single time. Material: naive CD8+ T cells sorted from blood. These receptors originate from a woman aged 25 to 39 in good health.

The chain has TRBV2 and TRBJ2-3, with 7 bases identical to TRBD2. Germline V gene data show CDR1 as SNHLY and CDR2 as FYNNEI. With V trimmed by 10 bases and J by 3 bases, 19 bases remained unmatched. This CDR3 has 17 residues. The CDR3 DNA reads TGTGCCACCCTTGTCGAGCGCGGGAGTGGCTGGACAGATACGCAGTATTTT. Its translation is CATLVERGSGWTDTQYF. The complete variable domain, with remaining parts taken from reference TRBV2 and TRBJ2-3, reads EPEVTQTPSHQVTQMGQEVILRCVPISNHLYFYWYRQILGQKVEFLVSFYNNEISEKSEIFDDQFSVERPDGSNFTLKIRSTKLEDSAMYFCATLVERGSGWTDTQYFGPGTRLTVL.

This chain joins TRBV11-2 and TRBJ2-7, with unresolved D. The length of the CDR3 is 15 residues. The V gene's germline CDR1 is SGHAT and CDR2 FQNNGV. V lost 1 base and J lost 3, with 13 bases in between. The CDR3 loop reads CASSLAWGSGYEQYF. CDR3 DNA: TGTGCCAGCAGCTTAGCTTGGGGTTCGGGCTACGAGCAGTACTTC. The complete variable domain, with remaining parts taken from reference TRBV11-2 and TRBJ2-7, reads EAGVAQSPRYKIIEKRQSVAFWCNPISGHATLYWYQQILGQGPKLLIQFQNNGVVDDSQLPKDRFSAERLKGVDSTLKIQPAKLEDSAVYLCASSLAWGSGYEQYFGPGTRLTVT.

V gene TRBV28 combines with J gene TRBJ2-2, with D perhaps given as TRBD1 or TRBD2 (5 bases each). V lost 3 bases and J lost 6, with 17 bases in between. Germline values: CDR1 MDHEN, CDR2 SYDVKM. CDR3 length: 16 residues. This CDR3 reads CASSFHPGRAPGELFF. DNA of the CDR3: TGTGCCAGCAGTTTTCATCCAGGGAGAGCTCCCGGGGAGCTGTTTTTT.

Details on this clone: The same CDR3 can be traced to other DNA sequences in this sample. CDR3 protein: CASSPQGAGDQPQHF. Here the CDR3 DNA reads TGTGCCAGCAGCCCCCAAGGAGCCGGGGATCAGCCCCAGCATTTT. The V call is TRBV7-9, the J call TRBJ1-5; D remains unclear. Germline V CDR1 and CDR2: SEHNR, FQNEAQ (reference sequence). V lost 5 bases, J lost 5 bases, and 16 bases lay in between. The CDR3 has 15 amino acids. The variable domain in full, with the rest retrieved from reference TRBV7-9 and TRBJ1-5, is DTGVSQNPRHKITKRGQNVTFRCDPISEHNRLYWYRQTLGQGPEFLTYFQNEAQLEKSRLLSDRFSAERPKGSFSTLEIQRTEQGDSAMYLCASSPQGAGDQPQHFGDGTRLSIL.

The chain carries TRBV5-1 and TRBJ2-1, with TRBD1 matching over 8 bases. The ends lost 0 bases at V and 5 bases at J; junction bases unmatched: 4. This CDR3 spans 15 amino acids. In germline, CDR1 is SGHRS, CDR2 YFSETQ. The CDR3 bases are TGCGCCAGCAGCTTGGGGGGACAGGTGAACAATGAGCAGTTCTTC. Translated, it gives CASSLGGQVNNEQFF.

The rearrangement links TRBV10-3 to TRBJ1-1, with 8 bases matching TRBD1. V gave up 5 bases and J gave up 1 base; unmatched junction bases: 9. CDR3 size: 16 residues. Germline V gene data show CDR1 as ENHRY and CDR2 as SYGVKD. This CDR3 is CAISPRQGSKNTEAFF. The CDR3 DNA reads as TGTGCCATCAGTCCAAGACAGGGGTCCAAGAACACTGAAGCTTTCTTT.

V usage is TRBV14 and J usage is TRBJ2-7; D unresolved. CDR1 and CDR2 from the germline V gene are SGHDN and FVKESK. V lost 2 bases and J lost 6, with 8 bases in between. This CDR3 is 12 amino acids long. The CDR3 DNA reads TGTGCCAGCAGCCAATGGAGATCCGAGCAGTACTTC. Protein: CASSQWRSEQYF. The whole variable domain, filled in from reference TRBV14 and TRBJ2-7, reads EAGVTQFPSHSVIEKGQTVTLRCDPISGHDNLYWYRRVMGKEIKFLLHFVKESKQDESGMPNNRFLAERTGGTYSTLKVQPAELEDSGVYFCASSQWRSEQYFGPGTRLTVT.